A selection of T cell receptor beta chains follows, all from one sample in a study of breast tumors, draining lymph nodes, adjacent tissues. TCRdb reanalysed the multiplex PCR reads using MiXCR and keeps one entry per CDR3 protein. This sample has about 21,000 distinct CDR3 sequences, with about 38% found just once. Sample: breast tumor tissue. The receptors derive from a female donor with breast cancer. Some clones in this sample may be carry-over from other donors' samples. CDR3s include the opening cysteine and the closing phenylalanine or tryptophan. A D gene is named only where the DNA matches it firmly. Only part of the rows carry a size: once, few, many, or a class if the clone is expanded.

TRBJ1-6 | TRBV14 | NA | many | CASSQVRVAGKGNSPLHF | TGTGCCAGCAGCCAAGTAAGGGTCGCAGGGAAAGGTAATTCACCCCTCCACTTT
TRBJ2-7 | TRBV9 | TRBD2 | NA | CASSGWGTSGGPSEQYF | TGTGCCAGCAGCGGGTGGGGGACTAGCGGTGGCCCCTCCGAGCAGTACTTC
TRBJ2-1 | TRBV7-2 | TRBD2 | few | CASSLKGGGAVYNEQFF | TGTGCCAGCAGCTTAAAGGGCGGGGGGGCCGTCTACAATGAGCAGTTCTTC
TRBJ1-2 | TRBV5-4 | NA | many | CASSFEVHYTF | TGTGCCAGCAGCTTTGAGGTCCACTACACCTTC
TRBJ1-2 | TRBV7-9 | TRBD1 | many | CASSSGQGTRYTF | TGTGCCAGCAGCTCAGGACAGGGCACCCGCTACACCTTC
TRBJ2-3 | TRBV7-8 | NA | NA | CASSLDGKYTDTQYF | TGTGCCAGCAGCTTAGATGGGAAATACACAGATACGCAGTATTTT
TRBJ2-1 | TRBV5-5 | NA | NA | CASSFQRSSYNEQFF | TGTGCCAGCAGCTTTCAAAGGAGCTCCTACAATGAGCAGTTCTTC
TRBJ1-3 | TRBV20-1 | TRBD1 | few | CSATSQGVSGNTIYF | TGCAGTGCTACCTCACAGGGGGTCTCTGGAAACACCATATATTTT
TRBJ2-2 | TRBV14 | NA | NA | CASSRRQVREEHGELFF | TGTGCCAGCAGCCGGAGACAGGTGCGAGAAGAACACGGGGAGCTGTTTTTT
TRBJ1-2 | TRBV20-1 | TRBD1 | many | CSASTGLSRGYTF | TGCAGTGCTTCGACAGGGTTGTCGCGTGGCTACACCTTC
TRBJ2-3 | TRBV19 | NA | many | CASSIVGYPTDTQYF | TGTGCCAGTAGTATTGTAGGCTACCCCACGGATACGCAGTATTTT
TRBJ2-5 | TRBV3-1 | TRBD2 | many | CASSQAGGGETQYF | TGTGCCAGCAGCCAAGCGGGAGGTGGGGAGACCCAGTACTTC
TRBJ2-2 | TRBV19 | NA | many | CASSIRGTGELFF | TGTGCCAGTAGTATCCGAGGGACCGGGGAGCTGTTTTTT
TRBJ2-7 | TRBV11-2 | TRBD1 | many | CASSLLTRQGAKEQYF | TGTGCCAGCAGCCTCCTTACCAGGCAGGGGGCTAAAGAGCAGTACTTC
TRBJ2-7 | TRBV13 | TRBD1 | many | CASSVSGTGAYEQYF | TGTGCCAGCAGCGTTTCCGGGACAGGTGCCTACGAGCAGTACTTC
TRBJ2-7 | TRBV5-1 | TRBD1 | NA | CASSSGTATYEQYF | TGCGCCAGCAGCTCCGGGACAGCCACTTACGAGCAGTACTTC
TRBJ1-2 | TRBV29-1 | TRBD1 | NA | CSAASTGEGYTF | TGCAGCGCCGCATCGACAGGGGAAGGCTACACCTTC
TRBJ1-2 | TRBV7-2 | NA | NA | CASSTTGGQGGYTF | TGTGCCAGCAGCACCACGGGGGGCCAGGGCGGCTACACCTTC
TRBJ1-4 | TRBV5-1 | NA | NA | CASSLVGTRGEKLFF | TGCGCCAGCAGCTTGGTCGGAACAAGGGGAGAAAAACTGTTTTTT
TRBJ1-4 | TRBV2 | NA | many | CASSPKGVANEKLFF | TGTGCCAGCAGTCCCAAAGGGGTGGCTAATGAAAAACTGTTTTTT
TRBJ2-1 | TRBV2 | TRBD1 | NA | CASSSRDRGLDEQFF | TGTGCCAGCAGTTCCCGGGACAGGGGGCTGGATGAGCAGTTCTTC
TRBJ2-7 | TRBV5-1 | TRBD1 | medium-sized | CASSLGQGVTYEQYF | TGCGCCAGCAGCTTGGGGCAGGGGGTAACCTACGAGCAGTACTTC
TRBJ1-4 | TRBV7-8 | NA | NA | CASSPRLNEKLFF | TGTGCCAGCAGCCCAAGATTAAATGAAAAACTGTTTTTT
TRBJ2-7 | TRBV20-1 | NA | many | CSATPPGPNYEQYF | TGCAGTGCTACCCCGCCGGGACCGAACTACGAGCAGTACTTC
TRBJ2-7 | TRBV5-6 | NA | NA | CASSKRRGRGYEQYF | TGTGCCAGCAGCAAGCGGAGAGGCAGGGGTTACGAGCAGTACTTC
TRBJ2-1 | TRBV30 | NA | many | CAWRGPLRRQFF | TGTGCCTGGAGGGGACCCCTTCGAAGGCAGTTCTTC
TRBJ2-2 | TRBV5-8 | NA | NA | CASSLEQGSYTGELFF | TGTGCCAGCAGCTTGGAGCAGGGGTCCTACACCGGGGAGCTGTTTTTT
TRBJ2-2 | TRBV4-1 | NA | many | CASSQTGRYTGELFF | TGCGCCAGCAGCCAAACAGGACGGTACACCGGGGAGCTGTTTTTT
TRBJ2-7 | TRBV13 | NA | once | CASSQTRQAISSYEQYF | TGTGCCAGCAGCCAAACCCGACAGGCGATCAGCTCCTACGAGCAGTACTTC
TRBJ1-2 | TRBV20-1 | NA | NA | CSAILSQACGYTF | TGCAGTGCTATTCTCAGTCAGGCTTGTGGCTACACCTTC
TRBJ2-2 | TRBV11-3 | TRBD1 | NA | CASSQDRGNTGELFF | TGTGCCAGCAGCCAGGACAGGGGGAACACCGGGGAGCTGTTTTTT
TRBJ2-1 | TRBV11-2 | NA | NA | CASSLAGSQASEQFF | TGTGCCAGCAGCTTAGCCGGAAGCCAGGCAAGTGAGCAGTTCTTC
TRBJ1-4 | TRBV7-9 | NA | NA | CASSLEGVGNEKLFF | TGTGCCAGCAGCTTAGAGGGAGTAGGAAATGAAAAACTGTTTTTT
TRBJ2-3 | TRBV7-2 | TRBD2 | medium-sized | CASSSRLAGEPDTQYF | TGTGCCAGCAGCTCACGACTAGCGGGAGAACCCGATACGCAGTATTTT
TRBJ2-1 | TRBV6-6 | NA | many | CASMGGSSYNEQFF | TGTGCCAGCATGGGCGGGTCTTCCTACAATGAGCAGTTCTTC
TRBJ2-1 | TRBV14 | NA | few | CASSQDRKGFYNEQFF | TGTGCCAGCAGCCAAGATCGAAAGGGATTCTACAATGAGCAGTTCTTC
TRBJ1-5 | TRBV9 | NA | few | CASNPGRYNQPQHF | TGTGCCAGCAACCCCGGGAGATACAATCAGCCCCAGCATTTT
TRBJ2-2 | TRBV7-9 | NA | NA | CASSFGEPGELFF | TGTGCCAGCAGCTTTGGGGAGCCCGGGGAGCTGTTTTTT
TRBJ1-1 | TRBV25-1 | NA | few | CASGEQGRKNTEAFF | TGTGCCAGCGGGGAGCAGGGGCGAAAGAACACTGAAGCTTTCTTT
TRBJ1-6 | TRBV9 | NA | NA | CASSLDQGRLTGSPLHF | TGTGCCAGCAGCTTAGATCAGGGGCGGCTTACAGGGTCACCCCTCCACTTT
TRBJ2-2 | TRBV2 | NA | NA | CANSDSSGVTGELFF | TGTGCCAACTCCGACTCCTCTGGGGTCACCGGGGAGCTGTTTTTT
TRBJ1-6 | TRBV9 | NA | NA | CASSGYNSPLHF | TGTGCCAGCAGCGGATATAATTCACCCCTCCACTTT
TRBJ1-2 | TRBV9 | NA | many | CASSVDGGTYGYTF | TGTGCCAGCAGCGTAGACGGAGGGACCTATGGCTACACCTTC
TRBJ2-2 | TRBV24-1 | NA | few | CATKATEGRSNTGELFF | TGTGCCACCAAGGCTACCGAGGGACGGTCGAACACCGGGGAGCTGTTTTTT